A single sample gave rise to the 20 T cell receptor beta chains below, sequenced in a study of control samples from healthy donors and cancer patients. Libraries were prepared by immunoSEQ multiplex PCR; TCRdb keeps only in-frame clonotypes and omits some of them. The data hold roughly 100,000 clones, with about 89% observed a single time. Sequencing was performed on PBMCs. The receptors derive from a man between 60 and 75 years old with lung cancer.

The chain recombines TRBV9 with TRBJ2-7; 7 positions match TRBD2. The CDR3 extends over 16 amino acids. V lost 1 base to trimming and J lost 1 base; unmatched junction nucleotides: 8. CDR1 is SGDLS and CDR2 is YYNGEE in the germline V gene. CDR3 nucleotides: TGTGCCAGCAGCGTATCCGGGGGGTCAATTTCCTACGAGCAGTACTTC. It codes for CASSVSGGSISYEQYF.

This chain uses TRBV6-5 with TRBJ2-3, with 8 bases that match TRBD2. The CDR3 extends over 14 amino acids. Looked up from germline, CDR1 is MNHEY and CDR2 is SVGAGI. Trimming at V came to 7 bases and at J to 6 bases, leaving 9 bases not matched to a gene. CDR3 coding DNA: TGTGCCAGCAAAGTGGCGGGGGGCTGGGATACGCAGTATTTT. Protein product: CASKVAGGWDTQYF.

This sequence joins TRBV24-1 and TRBJ2-5, with a tentative D call TRBD1 (6 bases). V lost 5 bases, J lost 4 bases, and 13 bases lay in between. Germline V gives CDR1 KGHDR, CDR2 SFDVKD. The CDR3 is 14 residues long. CDR3 coding DNA: TGTGCCACCAGTGCTTCCAGGGGTGGAGAGACCCAGTACTTC. It yields the protein CATSASRGGETQYF.

The chain links TRBV10-2 to TRBJ1-2, with no clear D. V lost 3 bases and J 1 base, leaving 3 bases between the germline ends. CDR3 size: 12 residues. Germline assignment: CDR1 WSHSY and CDR2 SAAADI. The CDR3 bases are TGCGCCAGCAGTGATCTTAACTATGGCTACACCTTC. Protein sequence: CASSDLNYGYTF.

The chain joins TRBV20-1 to TRBJ1-2; D not certain. The V end was cut by 1 base, the J end by 7 bases, with 7 bases between. CDR3 size: 11 residues. Germline-derived CDR1 and CDR2 are DFQATT and SNEGSKA (reference sequence). Here the CDR3 DNA reads TGCAGTGCTAGAGTAAACAGTGGCTACACCTTC. Protein sequence: CSARVNSGYTF.

This rearrangement joins TRBV24-1 to TRBJ1-3; the D is unclear. Germline V gene sequence: CDR1 KGHDR, CDR2 SFDVKD. V shed 3 bases and J shed 3 bases, with 11 bases lying between them. CDR3 length: 15 amino acids. Here the CDR3 DNA reads TGTGCCACCAGTGATCCACGGGAAGGTGGAAACACCATATATTTT. Residues: CATSDPREGGNTIYF.

The J gene is TRBJ2-2, the V gene TRBV7-3, with TRBD1 identical over 10 bases. The CDR3 length is 15 residues. Trimming cost V 5 bases and J 4 bases; bases outside gene matches: 4. Germline V lookup: CDR1 SGHTA, CDR2 FQGTGA. CDR3 sequence (DNA): TGTGCCAGCAGCCCCGGGACAGGGGTCACCGGGGAGCTGTTTTTT. This encodes CASSPGTGVTGELFF.

In nucleotides, the CDR3 is TGTGCCACCAGTGACAGGGCGGGAGGCACAGATACGCAGTATTTT. Its translation: CATSDRAGGTDTQYF. J is TRBJ2-3 and V is TRBV24-1; 7 nucleotides align to TRBD2. The CDR3 covers 15 residues. The germline gives CDR1 KGHDR, CDR2 SFDVKD. With V trimmed by 4 bases and J by 1 base, 4 bases remained unmatched.

V is TRBV4-1 and J is TRBJ1-5; weak D call: TRBD1 (5 bases). In germline, CDR1 is MGHRA, CDR2 YSYEKL. V was clipped by 1 base and J by 8 bases, with 21 bases between them. The CDR3 is 17 amino acids. CDR3: CASSQVLAGTLVEPQHF. DNA for the CDR3: TGCGCCAGCAGCCAAGTTCTGGCCGGGACCCTAGTCGAGCCCCAGCATTTT.

V and J are TRBV18 and TRBJ2-3; D is ambiguous. Per the germline V gene, CDR1 is KGHSH and CDR2 is LQKENI. The CDR3 spans 13 residues. V was shortened by 3 bases and J by 5 bases, with 9 bases between the two germline ends. The CDR3 coding sequence is TGTGCCAGCTCACCCTATCTAGAAGATACGCAGTATTTT. Its protein product is CASSPYLEDTQYF. Combining the CDR3 with reference TRBV18 and TRBJ2-3 gives the whole variable domain NAGVMQNPRHLVRRRGQEARLRCSPMKGHSHVYWYRQLPEEGLKFMVYLQKENIIDESGMPKERFSAEFPKEGPSILRIQQVVRGDSAAYFCASSPYLEDTQYFGPGTRLTVL.

This chain joins TRBV2 and TRBJ1-2; D is unresolved. There are 13 residues in the CDR3. Between the trimmed V and J ends, which lost 2 bases and 6 bases, there was a span of 10 bases. The germline gives CDR1 SNHLY, CDR2 FYNNEI. CDR3 in amino acids: CASSEKREHGYTF. The CDR3 nucleotides read TGTGCCAGCAGTGAAAAGAGGGAACATGGCTACACCTTC. Supplemented by reference TRBV2 and TRBJ1-2, the full variable domain reads EPEVTQTPSHQVTQMGQEVILRCVPISNHLYFYWYRQILGQKVEFLVSFYNNEISEKSEIFDDQFSVERPDGSNFTLKIRSTKLEDSAMYFCASSEKREHGYTFGSGTRLTVV.

The CDR3 reads CASIMSNVDQPQHF. The CDR3 nucleotides are TGTGCCAGCATTATGTCCAATGTTGATCAGCCCCAGCATTTT. This rearrangement joins TRBV2 to TRBJ1-5; D unclear. Germline CDR1 reads SNHLY; CDR2 reads FYNNEI. Trimming shortened V by 7 bases and J by 5 bases, and 15 bases separated the two germline ends. The CDR3 runs 14 residues.

The V and J genes are TRBV29-1 and TRBJ1-2; D gene uncertain. Trimming pared 1 base from V and 8 bases from J, leaving 11 bases between. Germline values: CDR1 SQVTM, CDR2 ANQGSEA. CDR3 length equals 12 residues. CDR3 loop: CSVEGINRGYTF. CDR3 nucleotide sequence: TGCAGCGTTGAAGGAATCAATAGGGGCTACACCTTC.

The chain recombines TRBV5-6 with TRBJ1-6; 9 bases are shared with TRBD1. The V segment lost 2 bases and the J segment 4 bases; nucleotides outside the gene matches: 10. The germline V gene encodes CDR1 SGHDT and CDR2 YYEEEE. The CDR3 spans 18 residues. CDR3 amino acids: CASSFAMGTGTYNSPLHF. CDR3 in DNA: TGTGCCAGCAGCTTTGCCATGGGGACAGGGACGTATAATTCACCCCTCCACTTT.

This sequence joins TRBV7-3 and TRBJ2-2, with D possibly TRBD1 on 6 matching bases. Germline CDR1 is SGHTA and CDR2 is FQGTGA. This CDR3 has 14 residues. V was shortened by 7 bases and J by 3 bases, with 12 bases between the two germline ends. Here the CDR3 DNA reads TGTGCCAGCACCCTCTCAGGGGACACCGGGGAGCTGTTTTTT. Its translation: CASTLSGDTGELFF.

The V call is TRBV5-1, the J call TRBJ2-5; no firm D call. The V gene's germline CDR1 is SGHRS and CDR2 YFSETQ. This CDR3 comprises 14 residues. Trimming removed 0 bases at V and 5 bases at J, with 11 bases between. The CDR3 here is CASSLDVSVETQYF. The CDR3 DNA sequence: TGCGCCAGCAGCTTGGATGTTTCTGTGGAGACCCAGTACTTC.

The chain is built from TRBV7-2 and TRBJ2-6; 10 bases map to TRBD1. Germline V gives CDR1 SGHTA, CDR2 FQGNSA. The CDR3 is made up of 18 amino acids. V dropped 5 bases and J dropped 2; count of bases not matched to a gene: 9. The CDR3 here is CASSTPGQGFPGANVLTF. The CDR3 region has the DNA TGTGCCAGCAGCACACCGGGACAGGGGTTCCCTGGGGCCAACGTCCTGACTTTC.

The rearrangement uses TRBV29-1 and TRBJ2-5, with 9 bases fitting TRBD1. Trimming took 1 base from V and 4 from J; bases not matched to a gene: 13. Germline V gene sequence: CDR1 SQVTM, CDR2 ANQGSEA. CDR3 size: 17 residues. The CDR3 sequence: CSVEGSPGTGPRETQYF. In nucleotides, the CDR3 is TGCAGCGTTGAAGGAAGCCCCGGGACAGGGCCAAGAGAGACCCAGTACTTC.

The V gene is TRBV7-3, the J gene TRBJ2-1; TRBD2 matches 10 bases. V lost 3 bases, J lost 3 bases, and 8 bases stayed unmatched. Germline values: CDR1 SGHTA, CDR2 FQGTGA. The length of the CDR3 is 17 residues. The DNA of the CDR3 is TGTGCCAGCAGCTTGATGGGACTAGCGAGCTACTACAATGAGCAGTTCTTC. Its protein product is CASSLMGLASYYNEQFF.

This chain links TRBV3-1 (or the pseudogene TRBV3-2) with TRBJ1-1; tentatively, D is TRBD1 (5 bases). Germline-derived CDR1 and CDR2 are LGHDT and YNNKEL (reference sequence). The CDR3 is 15 amino acids. V gave up 4 bases and J gave up 1 base, with 13 bases separating them. The CDR3 DNA reads as TGTGCCAGCAGCCGCTCGCCGGGACCGAACACTGAAGCTTTCTTT. Residues: CASSRSPGPNTEAFF.